This T cell receptor (beta chain) was identified during a study of identical twins. General study points: Twin pairs had excess sharing that was weaker in beta out-of-frame sequences. The study found excess low generation probability among twin-shared out-of-frame alpha sequences.

Deletions cut 5 bases from V and 0 bases from J, with 14 bases between. CDR3 length: 16 amino acids. CDR1 and CDR2 (germline): SGHAT, FQNNGV. TCRdb recomputed calls from the 5' RACE reads with MiXCR, one row per CDR3 protein. The sample consists of some 500,000 distinct CDR3 sequences, more than 9% of them appearing once. The donor group consisted entirely of healthy Caucasians. This clonotype was seen many times. The antigen is undetermined. The sample was also linked to a second study, of yellow fever vaccine responses in identical twins.

The chain uses TRBV11-2 and TRBJ1-5; D possibly corresponds to TRBD1 (5 bases). Sequenced sample: PBMCs. The sequence was obtained from a woman in her late teens or twenties in good health. The CDR3 sequence is CASSPGGRFSNQPQHF. For the CDR3, the DNA is TGTGCCAGCAGCCCGGGGGGACGGTTTAGCAATCAGCCCCAGCATTTT.